Following are 19 T cell receptor beta chains from one sample sequenced in a study of blood T cell repertoires in COVID-19. Clones were read by immunoSEQ multiplex PCR, and TCRdb kept only the in-frame ones, dropping some. The repertoire holds 250,000 to 350,000 clones, about nine tenths seen once, with 3% in the top ten. The sequencing input was peripheral blood. The receptors stem from a woman aged 25 to 39 with active or convalescent COVID-19.

The gene calls are TRBV27 and TRBJ1-3, with D unresolved. The V end was cut by 6 bases, the J end by 0 bases, with 9 bases between. CDR3 length: 14 amino acids. The germline V gene encodes CDR1 MNHEY and CDR2 SMNVEV (reference sequence). Here the CDR3 DNA reads TGTGCCAGCAGCCCAGCGGCCTCTGGAAACACCATATATTTT. It specifies CASSPAASGNTIYF.

The chain combines TRBV11-2 with TRBJ2-5; 10 nucleotides line up with TRBD2. The V gene's germline CDR1 is SGHAT and CDR2 FQNNGV. The J segment lost 3 bases and the V segment lost 5 bases, leaving 6 bases of the junction unmatched. The CDR3 contains 15 residues. This chain's CDR3 is CASSPLSGGEETQYF. The CDR3 bases are TGTGCCAGCAGCCCTTTGAGCGGGGGGGAAGAGACCCAGTACTTC.

This chain joins TRBV29-1 and TRBJ1-3, with 8 bases identical to TRBD1. This CDR3 is built from 13 residues. Losses at the gene ends were 4 bases for V and 2 bases for J; bases not matched to a gene: 1. Germline assignment: CDR1 SQVTM and CDR2 ANQGSEA. CDR3 region: CSVGTGTGNTIYF. The CDR3 region has the DNA TGCAGCGTTGGGACAGGGACTGGAAACACCATATATTTT.

This chain links TRBV10-3 with TRBJ1-1; D remains ambiguous. The V gene lost 4 bases and the J gene lost 3 bases, with 9 bases spanning the gap. Germline lookup yields CDR1 ENHRY and CDR2 SYGVKD. The CDR3 consists of 13 residues. The CDR3 DNA sequence: TGTGCCATCAGTGCGAGAGGGCACACTGAAGCTTTCTTT. This codes for CAISARGHTEAFF.

The chain is built from TRBV5-1 and TRBJ2-5, with 7 positions matching TRBD2. V trimming: 5 bases; J trimming: 2 bases; junction bases outside the gene matches: 6. The CDR3 length is 14 residues. In germline, CDR1 is SGHRS, CDR2 YFSETQ. For the CDR3, the DNA is TGCGCCAGCAGTTCCGGACTAGGTCAAGAGACCCAGTACTTC. It yields the protein CASSSGLGQETQYF. Full variable domain (rest looked up from reference TRBV5-1 and TRBJ2-5): KAGVTQTPRYLIKTRGQQVTLSCSPISGHRSVSWYQQTPGQGLQFLFEYFSETQRNKGNFPGRFSGRQFSNSRSEMNVSTLELGDSALYLCASSSGLGQETQYFGPGTRLLVL.

The V gene is TRBV3-1 (or the pseudogene TRBV3-2), the J gene TRBJ2-1; TRBD1 aligns across 7 bases. Germline values: CDR1 LGHDT, CDR2 YNNKEL (reference sequence). After removal of 4 bases from V and 15 bases from J, the junction contained 9 bases not matched to a gene. This CDR3 has 12 residues. The CDR3 DNA is TGTGCCAGCAGCCTCTCCGGGACAGAAGCGTTCTTC. Translating it yields CASSLSGTEAFF.

The V and J genes are TRBV27 and TRBJ1-5; 8 nucleotides line up with TRBD1. The CDR3 consists of 13 residues. The V and J ends lost 5 bases and 4 bases, in that order; junction bases with no gene match: 1. CDR1 is MNHEY, CDR2 SMNVEV, per germline (reference sequence). The CDR3 sequence: CASSGTGNQPQHF. DNA for the CDR3: TGTGCCAGCAGTGGGACAGGAAATCAGCCCCAGCATTTT.

This clone appeared a single time. The CDR3 is CATSKGAGYGYTF. The CDR3 nucleotides are TGTGCCACCAGTAAGGGGGCGGGCTATGGCTACACCTTC. V usage is TRBV24-1 and J usage is TRBJ1-2; TRBD1 matches at 7 bases. Germline loops: CDR1 KGHDR, CDR2 SFDVKD. V gave up 6 bases and J gave up 4 bases; unmatched junction bases: 4. This CDR3 has 13 amino acids.

This sequence joins TRBV30 and TRBJ2-7, with D possibly matching TRBD1 (5 bases). Between the trimmed V and J ends, which lost 2 bases and 5 bases, there was a span of 13 bases. The CDR3 totals 13 residues. Germline V gene sequence: CDR1 GTSNPN, CDR2 SVGIG (reference sequence). CDR3 sequence reads: CAWSQGAVHEQYF. CDR3 nucleotides: TGTGCCTGGAGTCAAGGGGCGGTACACGAGCAGTACTTC.

This chain uses TRBV6-5 with TRBJ2-7; 8 bases agree with TRBD1. The ends lost 6 bases at V and 4 bases at J; junction bases unmatched: 11. This CDR3 spans 15 amino acids. Germline-derived CDR1 and CDR2 are MNHEY and SVGAGI. The CDR3 bases are TGTGCCAGCAGCGGCGCTACAGGGGGGATGTACGAGCAGTACTTC. Translation gives CASSGATGGMYEQYF.

This rearrangement joins TRBV6-2 or TRBV6-3 to TRBJ1-1; D remains unclear. There are 12 residues in the CDR3. V was trimmed by 0 bases and J by 7 bases, leaving 6 bases between them. CDR1 is MNHEY and CDR2 is SVGEGT in the germline V gene. The DNA of the CDR3 is TGTGCCAGCAGTTACTCTGTCCGTGAAGCTTTCTTT. This translates into CASSYSVREAFF.

CDR3 DNA sequence: TGTGCCTGGAGCCGGGACAGGGGGACCTATGGCTACACCTTC. This translates into CAWSRDRGTYGYTF. V usage is TRBV30 and J usage is TRBJ1-2; 11 bases agree with TRBD1. Germline V gene data show CDR1 as GTSNPN and CDR2 as SVGIG (reference sequence). The CDR3 is made up of 14 amino acids. The trim removed 3 bases at V and 4 bases at J, leaving 4 bases unmatched. The full variable domain, its missing parts supplied by reference TRBV30 and TRBJ1-2, is SQTIHQWPATLVQPVGSPLSLECTVEGTSNPNLYWYRQAAGRGLQLLFYSVGIGQISSEVPQNLSASRPQDRQFILSSKKLLLSDSGFYLCAWSRDRGTYGYTFGSGTRLTVV.

The J gene is TRBJ1-1, the V gene TRBV10-3; 10 bases match TRBD1. The CDR3 is 16 residues long. V lost 7 bases to trimming and J lost 5 bases; unmatched junction nucleotides: 13. Germline V gives CDR1 ENHRY, CDR2 SYGVKD. This CDR3 is CAITARTGGLATEAFF. CDR3 nucleotides: TGTGCCATCACCGCCCGGACAGGGGGTTTGGCTACTGAAGCTTTCTTT.

This rearrangement joins TRBV19 to TRBJ2-2, with D tentatively TRBD1 (6 bases). The CDR3 is 12 residues long. Germline CDR1 LNHDA, CDR2 SQIVND (reference sequence). Deletions cut 5 bases from V and 8 bases from J, with 9 bases between. CDR3 DNA sequence: TGTGCCAGTAGTCTTGGGACAGGGGAGCTGTTTTTT. The encoded protein is CASSLGTGELFF.

The J gene is TRBJ2-1, the V gene TRBV29-1; 7 bases map to TRBD2. Losses at the gene ends were 4 bases for V and 2 bases for J; bases not matched to a gene: 2. Germline V lookup: CDR1 SQVTM, CDR2 ANQGSEA. This CDR3 comprises 13 residues. The CDR3 is CSVAGGAYNEQFF. For the CDR3, the DNA is TGCAGCGTTGCGGGGGGAGCCTACAATGAGCAGTTCTTC.

V usage is TRBV4-3 and J usage is TRBJ2-5, with a possible D match to TRBD2 (5 bases). Germline V CDR1 and CDR2: LGHNA, YSLEER. The germline V and J ends were trimmed by 0 bases and 5 bases, with 16 bases remaining between them. This CDR3 region has 16 residues. CDR3 DNA: TGCGCCAGCAGCCAAGATTCGGGAATGGTCGGGGAGACCCAGTACTTC. Amino acid sequence: CASSQDSGMVGETQYF.

The chain joins TRBV27 to TRBJ2-3, with a tentative D call TRBD1 (5 bases). Per the germline V gene, CDR1 is MNHEY and CDR2 is SMNVEV (reference sequence). Trimming removed 2 bases from V and 3 bases from J, with 12 bases in between. CDR3 length: 15 amino acids. The CDR3 protein is CASSLRAQGTDTQYF. CDR3 DNA sequence: TGTGCCAGCAGTTTACGGGCCCAGGGAACAGATACGCAGTATTTT.

This chain connects TRBV11-2 to TRBJ2-7, with TRBD1 identical over 10 bases. The CDR3 has 17 residues. In germline, CDR1 is SGHAT, CDR2 FQNNGV. V lost 8 bases and J lost 4; bases outside the gene matches: 17. The CDR3, as DNA: TGTGCCAGCCGATACTCCCTGGGACAGGGGATGGGATACGAGCAGTACTTC. Translating it yields CASRYSLGQGMGYEQYF.

This clone appeared a single time. The V gene is TRBV30, the J gene TRBJ1-5; 9 bases are shared with TRBD1. Trimming removed 1 base from V and 5 bases from J; junction bases left unmatched: 3. The CDR3 extends over 14 amino acids. CDR1 GTSNPN and CDR2 SVGIG come from the germline V gene (reference sequence). CDR3 sequence: CAWSAGQGYQPQHF. The CDR3 DNA follows: TGTGCCTGGAGTGCGGGACAGGGTTATCAGCCCCAGCATTTT.